This T cell receptor beta chain emerged from a study of blood T cell repertoires in COVID-19. Study as a whole: Donors in the United States, Italy and Spain gave samples during acute or convalescent COVID-19. Sources were T cells, B-cell-depleted T cells, or PBMCs; the material itself was cDNA or gDNA.

Per the original methods: The authors estimated nucleated cell counts from reference gene primer amplification. Measured with immunoSEQ multiplex PCR; TCRdb has only the in-frame clones, and not every one. V and J calls and clone size are given by that table; D and trimming were obtained from the DNA. Of approximately 77,000 clones listed, 80% to 90% are singletons. The CDR3 covers 15 residues. Germline-derived CDR1 and CDR2 are MNHNY and SVGAGI (reference sequence). V was pared by 6 bases and J by 0 bases, with 14 bases between. This receptor was taken from a woman in her sixties with acute or convalescent COVID-19. The source material was peripheral blood. The chain uses TRBV6-6 and TRBJ1-1; D ambiguous. The CDR3 reads CASRFENSMNTEAFF. The CDR3 bases are TGTGCCAGCAGATTTGAGAATAGTATGAACACTGAAGCTTTCTTT.